The 23 T cell receptor beta chains below all came from one sample that was sequenced in a study of shared clonotypes between healthy human individuals. CD45RO-negative, CCR7-selected cells formed the naive CD8 fraction, which excluded terminally differentiated effector memory CD45RA+ cells. Libraries were prepared by immunoSEQ multiplex PCR; TCRdb keeps only in-frame clonotypes and omits some of them. The data show millions of clones, approximately 95% seen once. Sequencing was done on a sample of naive CD8+ T cells sorted from blood. These receptors were collected from a man aged 18 to 30 in good health.

The chain uses TRBV12-5 and TRBJ1-1; 8 positions match TRBD1. Unmatched junction bases numbered 1, after V lost 1 base and J lost 3 bases. CDR1 LGHNT and CDR2 FRNRAP come from the germline V gene. This CDR3 contains 14 residues. The CDR3 DNA sequence: TGTGCTAGTGGTTTGGCGACAGGGGACACTGAAGCTTTCTTT. Protein: CASGLATGDTEAFF. The full variable domain, completed using reference TRBV12-5 and TRBJ1-1, is DARVTQTPRHKVTEMGQEVTMRCQPILGHNTVFWYRQTMMQGLELLAYFRNRAPLDDSGMPKDRFSAEMPDATLATLKIQPSEPRDSAVYFCASGLATGDTEAFFGQGTRLTVV.

V usage is TRBV28 and J usage is TRBJ2-2, with 7 bases lining up with TRBD1. The V segment lost 11 bases and the J segment 0 bases; nucleotides outside the gene matches: 6. Germline CDR1 and CDR2: MDHEN and SYDVKM. This CDR3 has 14 residues. In nucleotides, the CDR3 is TGTGCCGCAGGGGACAGAGCGAACACCGGGGAGCTGTTTTTT. It is translated as CAAGDRANTGELFF.

As regards this clone: Other DNA sequences in the sample encode the same CDR3. This chain connects TRBV6-1 to TRBJ2-7; 7 nucleotides match TRBD1. CDR1 MNHNS and CDR2 SASEGT come from the germline V gene. The CDR3 has 13 amino acids. The J segment lost 4 bases and the V segment lost 6 bases, leaving 6 bases of the junction unmatched. The CDR3, as DNA: TGTGCCAGCAGCCCCGGGACAGCGTACGAGCAGTACTTC. The encoded protein is CASSPGTAYEQYF.

This rearrangement joins TRBV29-1 to TRBJ2-7, with 9 bases identical to TRBD1. CDR3 length equals 15 residues. The germline V gene encodes CDR1 SQVTM and CDR2 ANQGSEA. Unmatched junction bases numbered 7, after V lost 0 bases and J lost 4 bases. The CDR3 region is CSVEDSQGATYEQYF. The CDR3, as DNA: TGCAGCGTTGAAGATTCACAGGGGGCCACTTACGAGCAGTACTTC.

J is TRBJ2-5 and V is TRBV7-9; maybe TRBD1 (6 bases). Trimming stripped 2 bases from V and 5 bases from J, with 21 bases between. There are 17 residues in the CDR3. Germline CDR1 and CDR2: SEHNR and FQNEAQ (reference sequence). CDR3 nucleotides: TGTGCCAGCAGCTTACAGGGGTACCAACGTACTGGGGAGACCCAGTACTTC. Its protein is CASSLQGYQRTGETQYF. The whole variable domain, remainder taken from reference TRBV7-9 and TRBJ2-5, is DTGVSQNPRHKITKRGQNVTFRCDPISEHNRLYWYRQTLGQGPEFLTYFQNEAQLEKSRLLSDRFSAERPKGSFSTLEIQRTEQGDSAMYLCASSLQGYQRTGETQYFGPGTRLLVL.

This chain links TRBV7-9 with TRBJ2-2; perhaps TRBD2 as D (5 bases). This CDR3 spans 16 amino acids. Between the trimmed V and J ends, which lost 6 bases and 1 base, there was a span of 15 bases. Germline V gene data show CDR1 as SEHNR and CDR2 as FQNEAQ (reference sequence). CDR3 residues: CASSSDGRKNTGELFF. The CDR3 bases are TGTGCCAGCAGTAGCGACGGACGAAAGAACACCGGGGAGCTGTTTTTT.

For this clone: Other DNA sequences of this sample code for an identical CDR3. This rearrangement joins TRBV13 to TRBJ2-7; D gene uncertain. CDR3 size: 12 residues. Trimming shortened V by 3 bases and J by 3 bases, and 6 bases separated the two germline ends. Germline V gene data show CDR1 as PRHDT and CDR2 as FYEKMQ (reference sequence). CDR3 residues: CASSFGSYEQYF. The DNA for the CDR3 is TGTGCCAGCAGCTTCGGCAGCTACGAGCAGTACTTC. The full variable domain, with the rest looked up from reference TRBV13 and TRBJ2-7, is AAGVIQSPRHLIKEKRETATLKCYPIPRHDTVYWYQQGPGQDPQFLISFYEKMQSDKGSIPDRFSAQQFSDYHSELNMSSLELGDSALYFCASSFGSYEQYFGPGTRLTVT.

This clone has a single count. The rearrangement joins TRBV9 to TRBJ1-2, with D unclear. Germline assignment: CDR1 SGDLS and CDR2 YYNGEE. CDR3 length: 15 residues. Trimming cost V 0 bases and J 3 bases, with 12 bases left between them. CDR3 DNA: TGTGCCAGCAGCGTAGCGGTCTCTAATTACTATGGCTACACCTTC. Its translation is CASSVAVSNYYGYTF.

The chain recombines TRBV19 with TRBJ2-5, with TRBD2 matching 9 bases. CDR1 is LNHDA, CDR2 SQIVND, per germline (reference sequence). V was clipped by 0 bases and J by 4 bases; unmatched bases: 6. The CDR3 covers 16 residues. The CDR3 DNA is TGTGCCAGTAGTATAGAGTTCCGCGGGGGGGTAGAGACCCAGTACTTC. This translates into CASSIEFRGGVETQYF.

DNA for the CDR3: TGTGCCAGCAGTGAAGCTGGCGGGGTTAACACCGGGGAGCTGTTTTTT. Translation: CASSEAGGVNTGELFF. V is TRBV2 and J is TRBJ2-2, with D possibly being TRBD2 (6 bases). The CDR3 sequence is 16 residues long. V was pared by 0 bases and J by 2 bases, with 10 bases between. Germline CDR1 and CDR2: SNHLY and FYNNEI. Based on the CDR3 plus reference TRBV2 and TRBJ2-2, the full variable domain is EPEVTQTPSHQVTQMGQEVILRCVPISNHLYFYWYRQILGQKVEFLVSFYNNEISEKSEIFDDQFSVERPDGSNFTLKIRSTKLEDSAMYFCASSEAGGVNTGELFFGEGSRLTVL.

V is TRBV4-1 and J is TRBJ1-1, with 8 nucleotides matching TRBD1. V was clipped by 2 bases and J by 4 bases; unmatched bases: 9. Germline CDR1 reads MGHRA; CDR2 reads YSYEKL. The CDR3 runs 16 residues. The CDR3 DNA follows: TGCGCCAGCAGCCAACCTAAGGACAGGGATGGCACTGAAGCTTTCTTT. It specifies CASSQPKDRDGTEAFF.

Regarding this clone: This specimen includes other DNA sequences encoding the same CDR3. The chain is built from TRBV19 and TRBJ1-2; D uncertain. The V gene lost 6 bases and the J gene lost 0 bases, with 8 bases spanning the gap. Germline assignment: CDR1 LNHDA and CDR2 SQIVND (reference sequence). The CDR3 runs 13 residues. CDR3: CASSPSSNYGYTF. CDR3 in DNA: TGTGCCAGTAGCCCCAGTTCTAACTATGGCTACACCTTC.

The chain combines TRBV5-6 with TRBJ1-2; D is possibly TRBD1 (5 bases). This CDR3 comprises 16 residues. V lost 0 bases and J lost 8, with 20 bases in between. Per the germline V gene, CDR1 is SGHDT and CDR2 is YYEEEE. The DNA of the CDR3 is TGTGCCAGCAGCTTGGACCTCATTGAGGGGCGGGAAGGCTACACCTTC. Protein: CASSLDLIEGREGYTF.

The sample holds one count of this clone. J is TRBJ1-5 and V is TRBV7-2, with a weak D call TRBD1 (5 bases). The CDR3 is 14 amino acids. Trimming removed 5 bases at V and 4 bases at J, with 12 bases between. The germline gives CDR1 SGHTA, CDR2 FQGNSA. Written as DNA, the CDR3 is TGTGCCAGCAGCCCGGGGCCTCCTAATCAGCCCCAGCATTTT. Its translation: CASSPGPPNQPQHF.

V and J are TRBV5-1 and TRBJ2-7; 10 bases agree with TRBD1. Germline V gene data show CDR1 as SGHRS and CDR2 as YFSETQ. The CDR3 totals 14 residues. J lost 6 bases, V lost 4 bases, and 7 bases had no gene match. The CDR3 sequence is CASSPFGTGAEQYF. In DNA, the CDR3 is TGCGCCAGCAGCCCCTTCGGGACAGGGGCCGAGCAGTACTTC.

Turning to this clone: Additional DNA sequences in this sample encode the identical CDR3. The genes are TRBV9 and TRBJ1-4; 8 bases map to TRBD1. The CDR3 extends over 15 amino acids. CDR1 is SGDLS, CDR2 YYNGEE, per germline. The V segment lost 4 bases and the J segment 0 bases; nucleotides outside the gene matches: 2. The CDR3, as DNA: TGTGCCAGCAGCCCACAGGGGGCAACTAATGAAAAACTGTTTTTT. The encoded protein is CASSPQGATNEKLFF.

The J gene is TRBJ2-7, the V gene TRBV7-6; weak D call: TRBD1 (7 bases). This CDR3 region has 13 residues. The V gene lost 5 bases and the J gene lost 7 bases, with 15 bases spanning the gap. Germline loops: CDR1 SGHVS, CDR2 FNYEAQ. CDR3 protein: CASSPDREEEQYF. CDR3 nucleotides: TGTGCCAGCAGCCCTGACAGGGAGGAAGAGCAGTACTTC. The complete variable domain, with remaining parts taken from reference TRBV7-6 and TRBJ2-7, reads GAGVSQSPRYKVTKRGQDVALRCDPISGHVSLYWYRQALGQGPEFLTYFNYEAQQDKSGLPNDRFSAERPEGSISTLTIQRTEQRDSAMYRCASSPDREEEQYFGPGTRLTVT.

This chain uses TRBV7-2 with TRBJ1-5; D unresolved. V was trimmed by 1 base and J by 0 bases, leaving 7 bases between them. The CDR3 contains 15 residues. Per the germline V gene, CDR1 is SGHTA and CDR2 is FQGNSA. The CDR3 DNA is TGTGCCAGCAGCTTAGGGAGGGTTAGCAATCAGCCCCAGCATTTT. Its protein product is CASSLGRVSNQPQHF.

The genes are TRBV7-8 and TRBJ1-4; D uncertain. V lost 5 bases and J lost 0, with 10 bases in between. In germline, CDR1 is SGHVS, CDR2 FQNEAQ. The CDR3 is made up of 15 amino acids. The CDR3, as DNA: TGTGCCAGCAGCACAGATGGCGCAACTAATGAAAAACTGTTTTTT. Residues: CASSTDGATNEKLFF.

V usage is TRBV25-1 and J usage is TRBJ2-2; no clear D gene. CDR3 length equals 14 residues. V lost 1 base to trimming and J lost 4 bases, with 7 bases between them. Per germline, CDR1 MGHDK and CDR2 SYGVNS. The CDR3 nucleotides read TGTGCCAGCAGTGAATTAGCATTCACCGGGGAGCTGTTTTTT. Protein: CASSELAFTGELFF.

This clone was picked up one time. This chain's CDR3 is CASSLVVAGASSYEQYF. CDR3 nucleotides: TGTGCCAGCAGCTTAGTGGTAGCGGGGGCAAGCTCCTACGAGCAGTACTTC. The V and J genes are TRBV7-6 and TRBJ2-7, with 9 bases aligning to TRBD2. CDR3 length: 17 amino acids. Germline values: CDR1 SGHVS, CDR2 FNYEAQ. V lost 1 base, J lost 0 bases, and 7 bases stayed unmatched.

The rearrangement joins TRBV11-2 to TRBJ1-4, with D uncertain. Germline V lookup: CDR1 SGHAT, CDR2 FQNNGV. CDR3 size: 15 residues. Trimming removed 8 bases from V and 0 bases from J, with 13 bases in between. CDR3 loop: CASPSAGTTNEKLFF. CDR3 in DNA: TGTGCCAGCCCCTCCGCGGGGACAACTAATGAAAAACTGTTTTTT.

The rearrangement uses TRBV7-9 and TRBJ1-4; D may be TRBD1 (6 bases). V was clipped by 1 base and J by 0 bases, with 9 bases between them. The CDR3 has 16 residues. The germline gives CDR1 SEHNR, CDR2 FQNEAQ (reference sequence). The CDR3 loop reads CASSLGTVATNEKLFF. As DNA, the CDR3 is TGTGCCAGCAGCTTAGGGACAGTTGCAACTAATGAAAAACTGTTTTTT.